These 27 T cell receptor beta chains share one sample of origin, sequenced in a study of graft-versus-host responses after intestinal transplantation. Method: immunoSEQ multiplex PCR; TCRdb's copy keeps in-frame clones and lacks some. Among roughly 110,000 clones listed, roughly 89% were seen once. These receptors are not linked to any known antigen. The source material was unstimulated CD4+ T cells sorted from spleen or lymph node cells, sampled before transplant. These receptors originate from a human donor who was the organ donor for an intestinal transplant.

About this clone itself: Other DNA sequences in the same sample also yield this CDR3. This chain links TRBV7-9 with TRBJ2-7, with TRBD2 matching 8 bases. Losses at the gene ends were 6 bases for V and 1 base for J; bases not matched to a gene: 2. This CDR3 spans 13 amino acids. In germline, CDR1 is SEHNR, CDR2 FQNEAQ (reference sequence). This chain's CDR3 is CASSRGGSYEQYF. CDR3 coding DNA: TGTGCCAGCAGTCGGGGGGGATCCTACGAGCAGTACTTC.

V usage is TRBV18 and J usage is TRBJ2-7; TRBD1 agrees at 9 bases. The length of the CDR3 is 14 residues. Germline assignment: CDR1 KGHSH and CDR2 LQKENI. J lost 11 bases, V lost 2 bases, and 10 bases had no gene match. Here the CDR3 reads CASSPSGQGRGEYF. The CDR3 nucleotides read TGTGCCAGCTCACCATCGGGACAGGGTAGAGGGGAGTACTTC. Full variable domain (missing parts from reference TRBV18 and TRBJ2-7): NAGVMQNPRHLVRRRGQEARLRCSPMKGHSHVYWYRQLPEEGLKFMVYLQKENIIDESGMPKERFSAEFPKEGPSILRIQQVVRGDSAAYFCASSPSGQGRGEYFGPGTRLTVT.

V and J are TRBV25-1 and TRBJ1-2; 7 nucleotides agree with TRBD1. Germline V gene sequence: CDR1 MGHDK, CDR2 SYGVNS. The CDR3 sequence is 13 residues long. J gave up 4 bases and V 2 bases, and 1 base lay outside the gene matches. The CDR3 bases are TGTGCCAGCAGTGAAGCAGGGGGCTATGGCTACACCTTC. This translates into CASSEAGGYGYTF.

The chain links TRBV6-1 to TRBJ1-1; D call uncertain. The V and J ends lost 3 bases and 3 bases respectively, with 14 bases between them. Germline V gene lookup returns CDR1 MNHNS and CDR2 SASEGT. There are 15 residues in the CDR3. The CDR3 nucleotides are TGTGCCAGCAGTGAGGTGTGGGTGCGGGACACTGAAGCTTTCTTT. Translating gives CASSEVWVRDTEAFF.

J is TRBJ2-5 and V is TRBV10-3, with D perhaps matching TRBD1 or TRBD2 (6 bases each). V was cut by 5 bases and J by 11 bases, with 18 bases left in between. The CDR3 runs to 13 residues. Germline assignment: CDR1 ENHRY and CDR2 SYGVKD. CDR3 in DNA: TGTGCCATCAGTACTAGCAGGGGACGTGAGCAGTACTTC. It yields the protein CAISTSRGREQYF.

This clone has only a few counts. The chain combines TRBV2 with TRBJ1-6; maybe TRBD1 (5 bases). This CDR3 region has 15 residues. The germline CDR1 and CDR2 sequences are SNHLY and FYNNEI. V lost 9 bases and J 9 bases, leaving 21 bases between the germline ends. As DNA, the CDR3 is TGTGCCAGTTGCTGGGGGGGGGAGTTTGTTTCACCCCTCCACTTT. Protein sequence: CASCWGGEFVSPLHF.

This sequence joins TRBV5-5 and TRBJ1-2; tentatively, D is TRBD1 (6 bases). The CDR3 contains 14 residues. Germline CDR1 is SGHKS and CDR2 is YYEKEE (reference sequence). V shed 4 bases and J shed 3 bases, with 13 bases lying between them. CDR3 nucleotide sequence: TGTGCCAGCAGCATACAGGGATATGACTATGGCTACACCTTC. It specifies CASSIQGYDYGYTF.

The chain's CDR3 is CASSLEIQAAAGYTF. CDR3 bases: TGCGCCAGCAGCTTGGAGATACAGGCTGCTGCCGGCTACACCTTC. The chain employs TRBV5-1 and TRBJ1-2; TRBD1 might be the D (5 bases). Germline V gene sequence: CDR1 SGHRS, CDR2 YFSETQ. This CDR3 is built from 15 residues. The V and J ends lost 0 bases and 8 bases respectively, with 17 bases between them. Supplemented by reference TRBV5-1 and TRBJ1-2, the full variable domain reads KAGVTQTPRYLIKTRGQQVTLSCSPISGHRSVSWYQQTPGQGLQFLFEYFSETQRNKGNFPGRFSGRQFSNSRSEMNVSTLELGDSALYLCASSLEIQAAAGYTFGSGTRLTVV.

Notes on this clone: This specimen includes other DNA sequences encoding the same CDR3. This rearrangement joins TRBV5-1 to TRBJ2-6, with TRBD1 as a possible D gene (6 bases). V was clipped by 4 bases and J by 4 bases, with 15 bases between them. CDR3 length: 16 amino acids. Germline CDR1 and CDR2: SGHRS and YFSETQ. The CDR3 reads CASSPSTGTGANVLTF. CDR3 coding DNA: TGCGCCAGCAGCCCTTCGACAGGAACCGGGGCCAACGTCCTGACTTTC.

The chain couples TRBV10-3 to TRBJ2-1; D is unresolved. CDR1 and CDR2 from the germline V gene are ENHRY and SYGVKD. The CDR3 is 13 amino acids. V gave up 4 bases and J gave up 4 bases, with 8 bases separating them. The CDR3 region is CAISGEEYNEQFF. CDR3 coding DNA: TGTGCCATCAGTGGTGAAGAGTACAATGAGCAGTTCTTC.

The chain carries TRBV6-1 and TRBJ2-3; D unclear. V lost 8 bases and J lost 3, with 12 bases in between. The CDR3 spans 13 residues. The germline gives CDR1 MNHNS, CDR2 SASEGT. For the CDR3, the DNA is TGTGCCAGCCGCTCTCATATTACAGATACGCAGTATTTT. Residues: CASRSHITDTQYF.

V gene TRBV7-3 combines with J gene TRBJ1-1, with a possible D match to TRBD1 (5 bases). The CDR3 is 14 amino acids. The V end was cut by 6 bases, the J end by 0 bases, with 11 bases between. From germline, CDR1 is SGHTA and CDR2 FQGTGA. The CDR3 DNA reads TGTGCCAGCAGACTGACAGAAATGAACACTGAAGCTTTCTTT. Its protein is CASRLTEMNTEAFF.

CDR3 protein: CASSLGQGSRETQYF. In DNA, the CDR3 is TGTGCCAGCAGCTTAGGACAGGGGTCAAGGGAGACCCAGTACTTC. The rearrangement joins TRBV7-2 to TRBJ2-5; 8 bases match TRBD1. The V gene end was trimmed by 1 base and the J gene end by 5 bases; junction bases not matched to a gene: 6. CDR1 is SGHTA, CDR2 FQGNSA, per germline. The CDR3 totals 15 residues. Filled out from reference TRBV7-2 and TRBJ2-5, the complete variable domain reads GAGVSQSPSNKVTEKGKDVELRCDPISGHTALYWYRQSLGQGLEFLIYFQGNSAPDKSGLPSDRFSAERTGGSVSTLTIQRTQQEDSAVYLCASSLGQGSRETQYFGPGTRLLVL.

The V gene is TRBV6-5, the J gene TRBJ2-3; TRBD1 aligns across 7 bases. The CDR3 sequence is 16 residues long. Trimming took 2 bases from V and 0 from J; bases not matched to a gene: 5. Germline lookup yields CDR1 MNHEY and CDR2 SVGAGI. The DNA of the CDR3 is TGTGCCAGCAGTTACCCTGGGACAGCGAGCACAGATACGCAGTATTTT. Its translation: CASSYPGTASTDTQYF.

The genes are TRBV20-1 and TRBJ2-5, with no clear D. The V and J ends lost 0 bases and 4 bases respectively, with 3 bases between them. Germline lookup yields CDR1 DFQATT and CDR2 SNEGSKA (reference sequence). The CDR3 sequence is 11 residues long. In DNA, the CDR3 is TGCAGTGCTAGAGATGGAGAGACCCAGTACTTC. Its translation: CSARDGETQYF.

V is TRBV28 and J is TRBJ2-2; the match to TRBD1 covers 9 bases. With V trimmed by 6 bases and J by 4 bases, 6 bases remained unmatched. There are 15 residues in the CDR3. Looked up from germline, CDR1 is MDHEN and CDR2 is SYDVKM. CDR3 bases: TGTGCCAGCAGAGGACAGGGGAGGAGCACCGGGGAGCTGTTTTTT. Protein sequence: CASRGQGRSTGELFF.

This chain uses TRBV12-5 with TRBJ1-5; D is possibly TRBD1 (5 bases). Germline V gives CDR1 LGHNT, CDR2 FRNRAP. The CDR3 covers 12 residues. Trimming removed 6 bases from V and 6 bases from J, with 9 bases in between. For the CDR3, the DNA is TGTGCTAGTGGGGGGGTTTCTCAGCCCCAGCATTTT. Encoded protein: CASGGVSQPQHF.

This clone is a singleton in its sample. The CDR3 loop reads CASSQDLGWERSPLHF. CDR3 DNA: TGCGCCAGCAGCCAAGACCTAGGGTGGGAACGGTCACCCCTCCACTTT. The chain is built from TRBV4-3 and TRBJ1-6; D remains unclear. CDR1 LGHNA and CDR2 YSLEER come from the germline V gene. The CDR3 is 16 residues long. V was pared by 0 bases and J by 10 bases, with 16 bases between.

The rearrangement joins TRBV7-2 to TRBJ2-3; no clear D gene. V lost 2 bases and J lost 4, with 7 bases in between. Per germline, CDR1 SGHTA and CDR2 FQGNSA. This CDR3 comprises 13 residues. The CDR3 region is CASSLKTADTQYF. The CDR3 DNA is TGTGCCAGCAGCTTAAAAACGGCAGATACGCAGTATTTT.

This clone was counted a few times. The rearrangement joins TRBV11-3 to TRBJ2-1; weak D call: TRBD2 (6 bases). Trimming stripped 2 bases from V and 7 bases from J, with 15 bases between. CDR3 length: 15 residues. CDR1 is SGHNT and CDR2 is YENEEA in the germline V gene. CDR3 residues: CASSLRGAGTNEQFF. The DNA of the CDR3 is TGTGCCAGCAGCTTACGGGGAGCGGGTACTAATGAGCAGTTCTTC.

For the CDR3, the DNA is TGTGCCAGCAGACCGGGAGGGGCGAACACTGAAGCTTTCTTT. The encoded protein is CASRPGGANTEAFF. The chain uses TRBV6-1 and TRBJ1-1; D is perhaps TRBD1 (5 bases). This CDR3 contains 14 residues. From germline, CDR1 is MNHNS and CDR2 SASEGT. Trimming removed 6 bases at V and 1 base at J, with 12 bases between.

The rearrangement joins TRBV2 to TRBJ1-5; no firm D call. The germline V and J ends were trimmed by 7 bases and 3 bases, with 10 bases remaining between them. There are 13 residues in the CDR3. Germline loops: CDR1 SNHLY, CDR2 FYNNEI. The CDR3 DNA is TGTGCCAGCAACCCGGACCTCAATCAGCCCCAGCATTTT. It is translated as CASNPDLNQPQHF.

V gene TRBV7-8 combines with J gene TRBJ2-1; D ambiguous. Germline lookup yields CDR1 SGHVS and CDR2 FQNEAQ. Between the trimmed V and J ends, which lost 1 base and 6 bases, there was a span of 10 bases. There are 14 residues in the CDR3. The CDR3 reads CASSLGWQSNEQFF. CDR3 bases: TGTGCCAGCAGCTTAGGGTGGCAGAGCAATGAGCAGTTCTTC.

The chain uses TRBV5-4 and TRBJ2-7; D unclear. Germline V gene data show CDR1 as SGHNT and CDR2 as YYREEE (reference sequence). The CDR3 consists of 13 residues. V lost 3 bases to trimming and J lost 3 bases, with 10 bases between them. The CDR3 DNA reads as TGTGCCAGCAGCTCACCTAGGGACTACGAGCAGTACTTC. Residues: CASSSPRDYEQYF.

V gene TRBV4-2 combines with J gene TRBJ2-5; D is unresolved. The last part of the DNA fits TRBJ2-7 better; the J call may be wrong. This CDR3 has 17 residues. Looked up from germline, CDR1 is LGHNA and CDR2 is YNFKEQ. CDR3 nucleotides: TGTGCCAGCAGCCAACAGGCGGTCTATTTGAGCTCCTACGAGCAGTACTTC. Its protein product is CASSQQAVYLSSYEQYF.

The chain couples TRBV5-1 to TRBJ2-2; D is unclear. This CDR3 is built from 13 residues. With 0 bases removed from V and 3 bases from J, the gap between germline ends came to 3 bases. CDR1 and CDR2 (germline): SGHRS, YFSETQ. CDR3 amino acids: CASSLGYTGELFF. DNA for the CDR3: TGCGCCAGCAGCTTGGGGTACACCGGGGAGCTGTTTTTT.

This clone was seen only once. The chain employs TRBV18 and TRBJ1-2; D might be TRBD1 (5 bases). This CDR3 spans 16 amino acids. Trimming removed 2 bases at V and 9 bases at J, with 22 bases between. Germline CDR1 is KGHSH and CDR2 is LQKENI. DNA for the CDR3: TGTGCCAGCTCACCAACAGGAAATAGGGGCGCTCTTCGCTACACCTTC. This translates into CASSPTGNRGALRYTF.